Listed below are T cell receptor beta chains from one sample, sequenced in a study of beta chain features in type 1 diabetes. Method: immunoSEQ multiplex PCR; TCRdb's copy keeps in-frame clones and lacks some. The repertoire holds 600,000 to 750,000 clones, with around 11% as singletons. The sequencing input was naive CD4+ T cells from blood. These TCRs come from a man aged 25-45 years with type 1 diabetes. The CDR3 runs from the conserved cysteine through the conserved F or W. D genes are given only for firm matches. Clone size is shown for a subset of rows, as once, few, many or a class of expanded clone.

TGTGCCAGTATGACGACAGGGGCTCAAGAGACCCAGTACTTC CASMTTGAQETQYF TRBJ2-5 TRBD1 TRBV19 few
TGTGCCAGCAGCCCCCTTGGGTCTAGCGGGCACGATACGCAGTATTTT CASSPLGSSGHDTQYF TRBJ2-3 TRBD2 TRBV9 NA
TGCGCCAGCAGCCAGGGTTCCGGGACAGGGGTATCACCCCTCCACTTT CASSQGSGTGVSPLHF TRBJ1-6 TRBD1 TRBV4-3 NA
TGTGCCAGCAGTCACCTTTGGACTAGCGGGGGGACCGGGGAGCTGTTTTTT CASSHLWTSGGTGELFF TRBJ2-2 TRBD2 TRBV2 NA
TGCAGCGTTGGCCGGACAGGGGGCACTGAAGCTTTCTTT CSVGRTGGTEAFF TRBJ1-1 TRBD1 TRBV29-1 few
TGTGCCAGCAGCTCAATGACAGGGGTGGGGGAGCAGTTCTTC CASSSMTGVGEQFF TRBJ2-1 TRBD1 TRBV7-7 NA
TGTGCCAGCAGCTTAGGGGTATGGGGCTACACCTTC CASSLGVWGYTF TRBJ1-2 NA TRBV7-9 NA
TGTGCCTGGAGTGGACAGGGAATCTATGGCTACACCTTC CAWSGQGIYGYTF TRBJ1-2 TRBD1 TRBV30 NA
TGTGCCAGCAGCTTGGCATCTAGCGGGGGGCGCAGCGAGCAGTACTTC CASSLASSGGRSEQYF TRBJ2-7 TRBD2 TRBV5-4 few
TGCGCCAGCAGCTTGGAAGGGGGGAGCACTGAAGCTTTCTTT CASSLEGGSTEAFF TRBJ1-1 NA TRBV5-1 NA
TGTGCCATCAGTGAGTACACTAGCGAGTACAATGAGCAGTTCTTC CAISEYTSEYNEQFF TRBJ2-1 TRBD2 TRBV10-3 few
TGTGCCAGCAGTGGGGCCCGGACGGGGAACACTGAAGCTTTCTTT CASSGARTGNTEAFF TRBJ1-1 NA TRBV25-1 few
TGTGCCAGCAGCTTAGCCGCAGGTCAAGGCTCCTACGAGCAGTACTTC CASSLAAGQGSYEQYF TRBJ2-7 NA TRBV7-2 many
TGCAGCGTTGATGTGGGCCAAGAGACCCAGTACTTC CSVDVGQETQYF TRBJ2-5 NA TRBV29-1 NA
TGCAGCGCGCGCCAAGGGGTTAGAAATGAAAAACTGTTTTTT CSARQGVRNEKLFF TRBJ1-4 NA TRBV29-1 few
TGTGCCAGCAGTTACTCGGCCAAGAACACTGAAGCTTTCTTT CASSYSAKNTEAFF TRBJ1-1 NA TRBV7-3 few
TGTGCCAGCTCACCAGAGGTCTCTGGAAACACCATATATTTT CASSPEVSGNTIYF TRBJ1-3 NA TRBV18 NA
TGTGCCAGCAGTTTTGAGTACGAGCAGTACTTC CASSFEYEQYF TRBJ2-7 NA TRBV2 few
TGTGCCAGCAGCGTAGATTCGAGCTCCTACGAGCAGTACTTC CASSVDSSSYEQYF TRBJ2-7 NA TRBV9 NA
TGCAGCGTCGGGCGGCGCGCTGAAGCTTTCTTT CSVGRRAEAFF TRBJ1-1 NA TRBV29-1 few
TGTGCCAGCAGCTTAGGTCTGAAAACAGATACGCAGTATTTT CASSLGLKTDTQYF TRBJ2-3 NA TRBV7-2 NA
TGTGCCAGCAGTCAAGATGCAGATACGCAGTATTTT CASSQDADTQYF TRBJ2-3 NA TRBV11-3 few
TGTGCCAGCAGCAAAGGTGACAGGGGGCGGTCGAAAAACATTCAGTACTTC CASSKGDRGRSKNIQYF TRBJ2-4 NA TRBV21-1 NA
TGTGCCAGCAGCTTCTCCTACAATGAGCAGTTCTTC CASSFSYNEQFF TRBJ2-1 NA TRBV7-2 few
TGTGCCAGCAGTAGAAGCGGGGACAAGTACTACGAGCAGTACTTC CASSRSGDKYYEQYF TRBJ2-7 NA TRBV25-1 NA
TGTGCCAGCAGTGACTATGGTATCTCCTACGAGCAGTACTTC CASSDYGISYEQYF TRBJ2-7 NA TRBV2 NA